The 9 T cell receptor beta chains in this list originate from one sample, sequenced in a study of shared clonotypes between healthy human individuals. Clones were sequenced by immunoSEQ multiplex PCR, and TCRdb holds only the in-frame ones, with some missing. Of about 870,000 clones detected, around 93% appear once; the ten largest clones hold around 24%. CD45RO-negative, CCR7-positively selected cells formed the naive CD8 fraction, excluding terminally differentiated effector memory CD45RA+ cells. Sequencing was carried out using naive CD8+ T cells sorted from blood. The receptors originated from a man younger than 40 in good health.

This rearrangement joins TRBV27 to TRBJ1-1; 7 nucleotides match TRBD1. The length of the CDR3 is 14 residues. Germline trimming cut 5 bases from V and 4 bases from J; bases unmatched to any gene: 7. CDR1 is MNHEY, CDR2 SMNVEV, per germline (reference sequence). For the CDR3, the DNA is TGTGCCAGCAGTCTCCGACAGGGACCCACTGAAGCTTTCTTT. Its translation is CASSLRQGPTEAFF.

The CDR3 DNA is TGTGCCAGTGTCGGGGGACATCGGGAGCAGTACTTC. It yields the protein CASVGGHREQYF. This chain connects TRBV7-9 to TRBJ2-7; D tentatively reads TRBD1 or TRBD2 (6 bases each). The V gene lost 9 bases and the J gene lost 7 bases, with 16 bases spanning the gap. Germline CDR1 reads SEHNR; CDR2 reads FQNEAQ (reference sequence). The CDR3 has 12 amino acids.

The chain recombines TRBV27 with TRBJ2-7; TRBD1 aligns across 7 bases. The CDR3 extends over 13 amino acids. V trimming: 3 bases; J trimming: 6 bases; junction bases outside the gene matches: 5. Germline CDR1 and CDR2: MNHEY and SMNVEV (reference sequence). CDR3 nucleotide sequence: TGTGCCAGCAGTTTGTTAGGGGGCGCCGAGCAGTACTTC. Protein sequence: CASSLLGGAEQYF.

V and J are TRBV11-2 and TRBJ2-7; 7 bases are shared with TRBD1. The germline V gene has CDR1 SGHAT and CDR2 FQNNGV. Trimming removed 3 bases from V and 2 bases from J; junction bases left unmatched: 7. The CDR3 is 15 residues long. This CDR3 is CASSLDHRGAYEQYF. The DNA of the CDR3 is TGTGCCAGCAGCTTGGATCACAGGGGAGCCTACGAGCAGTACTTC.

The V gene is TRBV7-6, the J gene TRBJ2-2; D remains unclear. Trimming took 5 bases from V and 3 from J, leaving 10 bases between them. The CDR3 contains 14 residues. Per the germline V gene, CDR1 is SGHVS and CDR2 is FNYEAQ. The CDR3: CASSPLSDTGELFF. CDR3 in DNA: TGTGCCAGCAGCCCCCTCTCGGACACCGGGGAGCTGTTTTTT. Variable domain in full (rest from reference TRBV7-6 and TRBJ2-2): GAGVSQSPRYKVTKRGQDVALRCDPISGHVSLYWYRQALGQGPEFLTYFNYEAQQDKSGLPNDRFSAERPEGSISTLTIQRTEQRDSAMYRCASSPLSDTGELFFGEGSRLTVL.

CDR3 protein: CASREGGRQETQYF. In nucleotides, the CDR3 is TGTGCCTCAAGAGAGGGGGGCAGACAAGAGACCCAGTACTTC. This sequence joins TRBV10-3 and TRBJ2-5; perhaps D is TRBD1 or TRBD2 (6 bases each). V was clipped by 11 bases and J by 2 bases, with 18 bases between them. From germline, CDR1 is ENHRY and CDR2 SYGVKD. The CDR3 has 14 amino acids.

The chain carries TRBV28 and TRBJ2-2; no reliable D call. This CDR3 has 14 residues. V lost 5 bases and J lost 1, with 8 bases in between. In germline, CDR1 is MDHEN, CDR2 SYDVKM. CDR3 sequence (DNA): TGTGCCAGCAGTGAATCTAGGAACACCGGGGAGCTGTTTTTT. The encoded protein is CASSESRNTGELFF. Complete variable domain (other parts from reference TRBV28 and TRBJ2-2): DVKVTQSSRYLVKRTGEKVFLECVQDMDHENMFWYRQDPGLGLRLIYFSYDVKMKEKGDIPEGYSVSREKKERFSLILESASTNQTSMYLCASSESRNTGELFFGEGSRLTVL.

The J gene is TRBJ2-5, the V gene TRBV7-9; tentatively, D is TRBD2 (5 bases). Germline CDR1 is SEHNR and CDR2 is FQNEAQ (reference sequence). The CDR3 consists of 15 residues. Trimming removed 7 bases from V and 0 bases from J, with 15 bases in between. CDR3 sequence: CASNTRGIDQETQYF. CDR3 coding DNA: TGTGCCAGCAACACCAGAGGGATAGACCAAGAGACCCAGTACTTC.

The chain carries TRBV6-1 and TRBJ2-7; a weak D match, TRBD1 (6 bases). The V and J ends lost 7 bases and 3 bases respectively, with 16 bases between them. This CDR3 is 14 amino acids long. Germline V gives CDR1 MNHNS, CDR2 SASEGT. This CDR3 reads CASNLLDSIYEQYF. Written as DNA, the CDR3 is TGTGCCAGCAACCTACTGGACAGTATCTACGAGCAGTACTTC.